These 23 T cell receptor beta chains were all obtained from the same sample, sequenced in a study of post-analysis software for immune sequencing data. Study findings and constraints: Elevated frequency relative to controls characterized several TRBV segments in patients, TRBV5-6, TRBV5-1 and TRBV20-1 among them.

Antigen specificity for these receptors is unknown. The TCR beta cDNA libraries contained unique molecular identifiers. Each CDR3 protein is one row after TCRdb ran MiXCR on the PCR reads. The table lists 250,000 to 300,000 distinct CDR3 sequences, 30% to 45% of them singletons. The sequenced sample was blood. The receptors come from a girl aged 10 to 17 with multiple sclerosis.

This clonotype was detected ten times or more. The chain recombines TRBV14 with TRBJ1-2, with 9 bases lining up with TRBD1. The CDR3 has 14 residues. Germline CDR1 SGHDN, CDR2 FVKESK. Unmatched junction bases numbered 7, after V lost 4 bases and J lost 7 bases. The CDR3 is CASSRGQGFGGYTF. CDR3 in DNA: TGTGCCAGCAGCCGCGGACAGGGGTTTGGTGGCTACACCTTC.

The chain uses TRBV20-1 and TRBJ2-7, with TRBD2 identical over 7 bases. The length of the CDR3 is 14 residues. Germline CDR1 and CDR2: DFQATT and SNEGSKA (reference sequence). V lost 0 bases, J lost 0 bases, and 2 bases stayed unmatched. The CDR3 DNA follows: TGCAGTGCTAGAGATCCTAGCGGCTCCTACGAGCAGTACTTC. Translation gives CSARDPSGSYEQYF.

This clonotype was observed at least ten times. The chain is built from TRBV9 and TRBJ2-1, with 7 bases fitting TRBD1. V shed 4 bases, J shed 3 bases, and the junction held 19 bases outside the gene matches. Germline V CDR1 and CDR2: SGDLS, YYNGEE. The CDR3 has 19 residues. The CDR3 region is CASSKAEGALRRSYNEQFF. CDR3 sequence (DNA): TGTGCCAGCAGCAAAGCTGAGGGGGCGCTTAGGAGAAGCTACAATGAGCAGTTCTTC.

This clonotype has ten or more counts. In DNA, the CDR3 is TGTGCCAGCAGCTCCCCTGAAAGCGGGAGAAACCATGAGCAGTTCTTC. As protein: CASSSPESGRNHEQFF. This sequence joins TRBV7-2 and TRBJ2-1; 8 bases fit TRBD2. This CDR3 comprises 16 residues. V shed 4 bases, J shed 8 bases, and the junction held 13 bases outside the gene matches. CDR1 is SGHTA and CDR2 is FQGNSA in the germline V gene.

This clonotype has a count of ten or more. The chain links TRBV6-6 to TRBJ1-2; D is perhaps TRBD1 (5 bases). Trimming took off 4 bases at V and 8 bases at J, with 14 bases between the two ends. Per the germline V gene, CDR1 is MNHNY and CDR2 is SVGAGI (reference sequence). The CDR3 extends over 13 amino acids. The DNA of the CDR3 is TGTGCCAGCAGTTGGGCCGGGACGGAAGGCTACACCTTC. It encodes CASSWAGTEGYTF.

This clonotype was detected a few times. The rearrangement joins TRBV6-4 to TRBJ1-1, with D uncertain. CDR3 length: 13 amino acids. Looked up from germline, CDR1 is MRHNA and CDR2 is SNTAGT. The V end was cut by 4 bases, the J end by 3 bases, with 9 bases between. The CDR3 region has the DNA TGTGCCAGCAGTGTGTCGGAGGACACTGAAGCTTTCTTT. It encodes CASSVSEDTEAFF.

The sample holds many counts of this clonotype. The chain is built from TRBV11-2 and TRBJ1-6, with D perhaps TRBD1 (5 bases). This CDR3 is built from 12 residues. Germline V lookup: CDR1 SGHAT, CDR2 FQNNGV. V lost 0 bases and J 14 bases, leaving 8 bases between the germline ends. As DNA, the CDR3 is TGTGCCAGCAGCTTAGATTCGACAGCCCTCCACTTT. Amino acid sequence: CASSLDSTALHF.

The chain couples TRBV20-1 to TRBJ2-1, with 7 bases matching TRBD2. Germline CDR1 and CDR2: DFQATT and SNEGSKA (reference sequence). V dropped 2 bases and J dropped 10; count of bases not matched to a gene: 11. The CDR3 sequence is 14 residues long. The DNA for the CDR3 is TGCAGTGCTAGAATGGCGGCGGGAGATAGCGAGCAGTTCTTC. The encoded protein is CSARMAAGDSEQFF.

This sequence joins TRBV6-2 or TRBV6-3 and TRBJ1-1; 10 nucleotides agree with TRBD1. There are 15 residues in the CDR3. Per germline, CDR1 MNHEY and CDR2 SVGEGT. V lost 8 bases, J lost 5 bases, and 11 bases stayed unmatched. The CDR3 DNA follows: TGTGCCAGCCCATTCCCGGGACAGGGGAGTACTGAAGCTTTCTTT. This encodes CASPFPGQGSTEAFF.

This clonotype occurred many times. The J gene is TRBJ2-3, the V gene TRBV6-2 or TRBV6-3; 9 bases are a match to TRBD2. Germline-derived CDR1 and CDR2 are MNHEY and SVGEGT. The V gene end was trimmed by 4 bases and the J gene end by 2 bases; junction bases not matched to a gene: 10. The CDR3 loop spans 17 amino acids. The CDR3 DNA reads as TGTGCCAGCAGTTTTGTCAGCGGGGGGATTCCCACAGATACGCAGTATTTT. Protein: CASSFVSGGIPTDTQYF.

About this clonotype: Being one base from a much bigger clone, this may be a read error. The chain uses TRBV6-1 and TRBJ1-2; D is unresolved. CDR3 length: 16 residues. Germline CDR1 reads MNHNS; CDR2 reads SASEGT. CDR3 residues: CAGSVTLETTGVGYTF. The DNA for the CDR3 is TGTGCCGGCAGTGTAACCCTCGAGACGACGGGAGTGGGCTACACCTTC.

There are many counts of this clonotype. The chain combines TRBV4-1 with TRBJ2-2, with no clear D. The CDR3 has 17 residues. The germline V gene encodes CDR1 MGHRA and CDR2 YSYEKL. With 1 base removed from V and 1 base from J, the gap between germline ends came to 13 bases. CDR3 DNA: TGCGCCAGCAGCCAAGCGCTACCACCGCTGAACACCGGGGAGCTGTTTTTT. This codes for CASSQALPPLNTGELFF.

This clonotype was observed many times. The chain recombines TRBV5-5 with TRBJ2-5; 9 bases are shared with TRBD1. V trimming: 2 bases; J trimming: 2 bases; junction bases outside the gene matches: 4. The CDR3 is 15 amino acids. Looked up from germline, CDR1 is SGHKS and CDR2 is YYEKEE (reference sequence). CDR3 sequence (DNA): TGTGCCAGCAGCTTTAGGGACAGGGTTCAAGAGACCCAGTACTTC. It is translated as CASSFRDRVQETQYF.

This chain connects TRBV7-9 to TRBJ2-5, with 14 bases that match TRBD2. The junction had 9 bases not matched to a gene; V was cut back by 8 bases and J by 1 base. Per the germline V gene, CDR1 is SEHNR and CDR2 is FQNEAQ (reference sequence). The CDR3 runs to 17 residues. The CDR3 coding sequence is TGTGCCAGCTTACCTGGGACTAGCGGGGGATCCCAAGAGACCCAGTACTTC. It yields the protein CASLPGTSGGSQETQYF.

This clonotype was counted at least ten times. This chain connects TRBV20-1 to TRBJ2-1; TRBD1 matches 7 bases. V lost 6 bases and J lost 5; bases outside the gene matches: 22. This CDR3 has 18 amino acids. Germline CDR1 DFQATT, CDR2 SNEGSKA (reference sequence). CDR3 protein: CSAPGAAKDRVRNNEQFF. The CDR3 DNA reads as TGCAGTGCCCCTGGGGCGGCGAAAGACAGGGTAAGGAACAATGAGCAGTTCTTC.

This clonotype was seen ten or more times. V is TRBV7-2 and J is TRBJ2-1, with 9 bases aligning to TRBD2. The CDR3 length is 18 residues. Germline assignment: CDR1 SGHTA and CDR2 FQGNSA. Unmatched junction bases numbered 8, after V lost 2 bases and J lost 0 bases. This CDR3 is CASSLWGGSGSSYNEQFF. In DNA form, the CDR3 reads TGTGCCAGCAGCTTATGGGGTGGTAGCGGGAGCTCCTACAATGAGCAGTTCTTC.

This clonotype was recorded a few times. The chain is built from TRBV4-1 and TRBJ1-4; maybe TRBD1 (5 bases). Germline values: CDR1 MGHRA, CDR2 YSYEKL. The CDR3 totals 14 residues. Deletions cut 5 bases from V and 8 bases from J, with 15 bases between. CDR3 sequence (DNA): TGCGCCAGCAGCTATCAGGGTAGGGAAGAAAAACTGTTTTTT. As protein: CASSYQGREEKLFF.

Notes on this clonotype: Being one base from a much bigger clone, this may be a read error. The chain combines TRBV4-1 with TRBJ1-5, with 7 bases identical to TRBD1. Germline V gene lookup returns CDR1 MGHRA and CDR2 YSYEKL. Trimming at V came to 4 bases and at J to 6 bases, leaving 9 bases not matched to a gene. This CDR3 has 15 residues. The DNA of the CDR3 is TGCGCCAGCAGCCGAGAAGGAGGGGGCGGTCAGCCCCAGCATTTT. The encoded protein is CASSREGGGGQPQHF.

The gene calls are TRBV20-1 and TRBJ2-3; the match to TRBD2 covers 8 bases. J lost 4 bases, V lost 3 bases, and 6 bases had no gene match. Germline V gene lookup returns CDR1 DFQATT and CDR2 SNEGSKA (reference sequence). This CDR3 contains 14 residues. In DNA, the CDR3 is TGCAGTGCTAGGGGACCAGCGGGAGCAGATACGCAGTATTTT. It yields the protein CSARGPAGADTQYF.

The genes are TRBV20-1 and TRBJ2-7, with D perhaps matching TRBD1 or TRBD2 (5 bases each). This CDR3 contains 13 residues. V was cut by 0 bases and J by 2 bases, with 8 bases left in between. In germline, CDR1 is DFQATT, CDR2 SNEGSKA (reference sequence). In DNA form, the CDR3 reads TGCAGTGCTAGAGAGCTGGGGGCCTACGAGCAGTACTTC. Translation gives CSARELGAYEQYF.

This clonotype has ten or more counts. The rearrangement joins TRBV20-1 to TRBJ2-7, with D hard to call. Germline assignment: CDR1 DFQATT and CDR2 SNEGSKA (reference sequence). V was shortened by 1 base and J by 6 bases, with 16 bases between the two germline ends. The CDR3 is made up of 14 amino acids. CDR3: CSARALVTSGEQYF. The CDR3 DNA reads TGCAGTGCTAGAGCCTTAGTGACATCTGGCGAGCAGTACTTC.

This clonotype has at least ten counts. The chain uses TRBV12-3 or TRBV12-4 and TRBJ1-2; D not resolved. The V and J ends lost 6 bases and 3 bases respectively, with 11 bases between them. The CDR3 is 13 amino acids. The CDR3 nucleotides read TGTGCCAGCAGCGGCAGGAGATACTATGGCTACACCTTC. Translating it yields CASSGRRYYGYTF.

This chain connects TRBV28 to TRBJ1-6; D unclear. CDR1 is MDHEN and CDR2 is SYDVKM in the germline V gene. The length of the CDR3 is 15 residues. V lost 5 bases to trimming and J lost 11 bases, with 19 bases between them. CDR3 sequence: CASSPSARLRPPLHF. DNA of the CDR3: TGTGCCAGCAGTCCCTCGGCGAGACTTCGGCCACCCCTCCACTTT.